This T cell receptor (beta chain) was profiled in a study of human T cells and chemical hapten exposure. Points from the study as a whole: DPC sensitization did not alter TCRs above 1 in 1000 frequency.

Time point in this sample: pre-sensitization, week 0. Treatment described: therapeutic diphenylcyclopropenone sensitization with weekly scalp DPC. Remarks on this clonotype: What it binds is not known.

Each CDR3 protein is one row after TCRdb ran MiXCR on the RACE reads. The sample lists tens of thousands of distinct CDR3 sequences, 11% seen once, with over 4% in the top ten. V lost 2 bases to trimming and J lost 2 bases, with 16 bases between them. CDR3 size: 15 residues. Germline loops: CDR1 GTSNPN, CDR2 SVGIG (reference sequence). This TCR was sampled from a woman between 45 and 65 years old with alopecia areata. Some clones in this sample may be carry-over from other donors' samples. Sequenced here: whole blood, sampled in connection with sensitization to the hapten diphenylcyclopropenone (DPC). V is TRBV30 and J is TRBJ2-7, with no clear D. The DNA of the CDR3 is TGTGCCTGGAGTCCCCCCCCCGGGCTTACCTACGAGCAGTACTTC. Encoded protein: CAWSPPPGLTYEQYF.